Listed below are T cell receptor beta chains from one sample, sequenced in a study of graft-versus-host responses after intestinal transplantation. These receptors have no identified antigens. Produced via immunoSEQ multiplex PCR; TCRdb's table is partial and in-frame only. The repertoire includes some 150,000 clones, 85% to 95% of them detected once, and 0.15% to 0.2% sits in the top ten. The specimen comprised unstimulated CD4+ T cells sorted from spleen or lymph node cells, sampled before intestinal transplant. The receptor source for this set is a human donor who received an intestinal transplant. CDR3s include the opening cysteine and the closing phenylalanine or tryptophan. The order of the fields is V gene, J gene, D gene, clone size, CDR3 protein, CDR3 DNA. D genes are given only for firm matches. Some rows have no size entry. The others give once, few or many, or a class for an expanded clone.

V gene: TRBV5-4
J gene: TRBJ2-5
D gene: -
clone size: -
CDR3 protein: CASTKTGTQETQYF
CDR3 DNA: TGTGCCAGCACCAAAACCGGGACCCAAGAGACCCAGTACTTC

V gene: TRBV5-1
J gene: TRBJ2-3
D gene: TRBD2
clone size: -
CDR3 protein: CASSLWGRATDTQYF
CDR3 DNA: TGCGCCAGCAGCTTATGGGGGAGGGCCACAGATACGCAGTATTTT

V gene: TRBV28
J gene: TRBJ2-3
D gene: TRBD2
clone size: once
CDR3 protein: CASSALAGGADTQYF
CDR3 DNA: TGTGCCAGCAGTGCACTAGCGGGAGGGGCAGATACGCAGTATTTT

V gene: TRBV28
J gene: TRBJ2-1
D gene: TRBD2
clone size: -
CDR3 protein: CASSLKGLAGGRLNEQFF
CDR3 DNA: TGTGCCAGCAGTTTGAAGGGACTAGCGGGAGGGCGACTCAATGAGCAGTTCTTC

V gene: TRBV10-3
J gene: TRBJ2-1
D gene: TRBD2
clone size: -
CDR3 protein: CAISDPHMGGLTNNEQFF
CDR3 DNA: TGTGCCATCAGTGACCCCCACATGGGGGGACTAACCAACAATGAGCAGTTCTTC

V gene: TRBV14
J gene: TRBJ2-6
D gene: -
clone size: -
CDR3 protein: CASSDSLPGANVLTF
CDR3 DNA: TGTGCCAGCAGCGACAGCTTACCCGGGGCCAACGTCCTGACTTTC

V gene: TRBV7-8
J gene: TRBJ2-1
D gene: -
clone size: -
CDR3 protein: CASSARGSSSYNEQFF
CDR3 DNA: TGTGCCAGCAGCGCACGGGGTTCGAGCTCCTACAATGAGCAGTTCTTC

V gene: TRBV15
J gene: TRBJ2-3
D gene: TRBD2
clone size: -
CDR3 protein: CATSRGDVTDTQYF
CDR3 DNA: TGTGCCACCAGCCGGGGGGACGTCACAGATACGCAGTATTTT

V gene: TRBV28
J gene: TRBJ1-1
D gene: TRBD1
clone size: -
CDR3 protein: CASRFLTGGKNTEAFF
CDR3 DNA: TGTGCCAGCAGGTTCTTAACAGGGGGAAAGAACACTGAAGCTTTCTTT

V gene: TRBV28
J gene: TRBJ1-5
D gene: -
clone size: once
CDR3 protein: CATITGTGGRRNQPQHF
CDR3 DNA: TGTGCCACTATAACCGGGACCGGCGGAAGGAGGAATCAGCCCCAGCATTTT

V gene: TRBV28
J gene: TRBJ1-1
D gene: -
clone size: -
CDR3 protein: CASSNLPTSAFF
CDR3 DNA: TGTGCCAGCAGTAACCTCCCAACATCAGCTTTCTTT

V gene: TRBV5-1
J gene: TRBJ2-1
D gene: TRBD2
clone size: -
CDR3 protein: CGSSGLADYNEQFF
CDR3 DNA: TGCGGCAGCAGCGGGCTAGCGGATTACAATGAGCAGTTCTTC

V gene: TRBV28
J gene: TRBJ2-3
D gene: TRBD1
clone size: once
CDR3 protein: CASSEMRGPSHITDTQYF
CDR3 DNA: TGTGCCAGCAGTGAAATGAGGGGGCCCAGTCACATCACAGATACGCAGTATTTT

V gene: TRBV19
J gene: TRBJ1-5
D gene: -
clone size: -
CDR3 protein: CASRGRELQRAGNQPQHF
CDR3 DNA: TGTGCCAGTAGGGGAAGGGAGCTCCAGAGAGCCGGCAATCAGCCCCAGCATTTT

V gene: TRBV28
J gene: TRBJ1-3
D gene: -
clone size: -
CDR3 protein: CASMWKNTIYF
CDR3 DNA: TGTGCCAGCATGTGGAAGAACACCATATATTTT

V gene: TRBV11-1
J gene: TRBJ1-5
D gene: -
clone size: -
CDR3 protein: CASSQGDGSNQPQHF
CDR3 DNA: TGTGCCAGCAGCCAAGGTGATGGGAGCAATCAGCCCCAGCATTTT

V gene: TRBV5-5
J gene: TRBJ2-7
D gene: -
clone size: once
CDR3 protein: CASSLYVGTYEQYF
CDR3 DNA: TGTGCCAGCAGCTTGTATGTCGGAACCTACGAGCAGTACTTC

V gene: TRBV7-3
J gene: TRBJ2-2
D gene: TRBD2
clone size: once
CDR3 protein: CASRLRGGSNTGELFF
CDR3 DNA: TGTGCCAGCAGGCTGAGGGGAGGGTCGAACACCGGGGAGCTGTTTTTT

V gene: TRBV30
J gene: TRBJ1-1
D gene: TRBD1
clone size: -
CDR3 protein: CAWRGEGAAFF
CDR3 DNA: TGTGCCTGGAGGGGGGAGGGGGCAGCTTTCTTT

V gene: TRBV5-1
J gene: TRBJ1-2
D gene: -
clone size: few
CDR3 protein: CASSLGVWYGYTF
CDR3 DNA: TGCGCCAGCAGCTTGGGCGTATGGTATGGCTACACCTTC

V gene: TRBV29-1
J gene: TRBJ2-7
D gene: -
clone size: -
CDR3 protein: CSVSTPQGSAYEQYF
CDR3 DNA: TGCAGCGTTAGTACGCCTCAGGGGAGCGCCTACGAGCAGTACTTC

V gene: TRBV27
J gene: TRBJ2-6
D gene: -
clone size: -
CDR3 protein: CASSLFRDIRSSGANVLTF
CDR3 DNA: TGTGCCAGCAGTCTGTTTAGGGACATACGAAGTTCTGGGGCCAACGTCCTGACTTTC

V gene: TRBV27
J gene: TRBJ1-1
D gene: -
clone size: few
CDR3 protein: CASSFRGRNTEAFF
CDR3 DNA: TGTGCCAGCAGTTTCCGGGGGAGGAACACTGAAGCTTTCTTT

V gene: TRBV6-1
J gene: TRBJ2-1
D gene: TRBD1
clone size: -
CDR3 protein: CASSEPTGGLFRAVWNEQFF
CDR3 DNA: TGTGCCAGCAGTGAACCGACAGGGGGCTTATTTAGGGCTGTTTGGAATGAGCAGTTCTTC

V gene: TRBV21-1
J gene: TRBJ2-3
D gene: -
clone size: -
CDR3 protein: CASSKLSWTGGEEEDTQYF
CDR3 DNA: TGTGCCAGCAGCAAACTATCTTGGACTGGGGGGGAAGAGGAAGATACGCAGTATTTT

V gene: TRBV4-2
J gene: TRBJ2-3
D gene: -
clone size: -
CDR3 protein: CASSPPGTDTQYF
CDR3 DNA: TGTGCCAGCAGCCCCCCCGGAACAGATACGCAGTATTTT

V gene: TRBV28
J gene: TRBJ2-1
D gene: TRBD1
clone size: once
CDR3 protein: CASSLWPGQGTERSSYNEQFF
CDR3 DNA: TGTGCCAGCAGTTTATGGCCGGGACAGGGGACCGAAAGGAGCTCCTACAATGAGCAGTTCTTC

V gene: TRBV4-3
J gene: TRBJ1-5
D gene: -
clone size: -
CDR3 protein: CASSQVPTGRNQPQHF
CDR3 DNA: TGCGCCAGCAGCCAGGTCCCGACAGGAAGGAATCAGCCCCAGCATTTT

V gene: TRBV7-9
J gene: TRBJ1-6
D gene: -
clone size: -
CDR3 protein: CASSFRGDSPLHF
CDR3 DNA: TGTGCCAGCAGCTTTAGGGGAGATTCACCCCTCCACTTT

V gene: TRBV18
J gene: TRBJ1-2
D gene: -
clone size: -
CDR3 protein: CASSPLEAAALNYGYTF
CDR3 DNA: TGTGCCAGCTCACCACTCGAGGCGGCGGCCCTCAACTATGGCTACACCTTC

V gene: TRBV10-1
J gene: TRBJ2-1
D gene: -
clone size: once
CDR3 protein: CASSDRSSYNEQFF
CDR3 DNA: TGCGCCAGCAGTGACAGGAGCTCCTACAATGAGCAGTTCTTC

V gene: TRBV28
J gene: TRBJ2-3
D gene: -
clone size: -
CDR3 protein: CASSTVAVDTQYF
CDR3 DNA: TGTGCCAGCAGTACAGTGGCCGTAGATACGCAGTATTTT

V gene: TRBV28
J gene: TRBJ1-5
D gene: -
clone size: -
CDR3 protein: CASSLSGLSNQPQHF
CDR3 DNA: TGTGCCAGCAGTTTATCCGGCCTTAGCAATCAGCCCCAGCATTTT

V gene: TRBV7-9
J gene: TRBJ2-1
D gene: -
clone size: -
CDR3 protein: CASSLNLRPLISEQFF
CDR3 DNA: TGTGCCAGCAGCCTAAACCTGAGGCCACTAATCAGTGAGCAGTTCTTC

V gene: TRBV7-3
J gene: TRBJ2-1
D gene: TRBD1
clone size: -
CDR3 protein: CASSLIPGGLANEQFF
CDR3 DNA: TGTGCCAGCAGCTTAATTCCAGGGGGCCTTGCGAATGAGCAGTTCTTC